Shown below are 8 T cell receptor beta chains from a single sample sequenced in a study of cytomegalovirus exposure and HLA in healthy donors. The PCR contained 60 Vbeta and 13 Jbeta primers. Method: immunoSEQ multiplex PCR; TCRdb's copy keeps in-frame clones and lacks some. Seen here are 85,000 to 130,000 clones, under 80% observed once, and the top ten hold 5% to 7%. Input material: PBMCs. The receptors originated from a woman between 50 and 59 years old in good health and CMV-seropositive.

The chain employs TRBV5-1 and TRBJ2-1; possible D gene TRBD1, 6 bases. V was trimmed by 0 bases and J by 2 bases, leaving 12 bases between them. CDR1 and CDR2 (germline): SGHRS, YFSETQ. The CDR3 totals 16 residues. CDR3 sequence reads: CASSLELGAAYNEQFF. The CDR3 bases are TGCGCCAGCAGCTTGGAACTGGGGGCCGCCTACAATGAGCAGTTCTTC.

This CDR3 reads CASSLSGQEQETQYF. The CDR3 nucleotides are TGTGCCAGCAGCTTATCGGGACAGGAACAAGAGACCCAGTACTTC. This chain uses TRBV7-2 with TRBJ2-5; 8 bases are shared with TRBD1. V shed 2 bases and J 2 bases; nucleotides not matched to a gene: 4. Germline CDR1 reads SGHTA; CDR2 reads FQGNSA. This CDR3 has 15 amino acids.

The chain links TRBV7-2 to TRBJ2-5, with TRBD1 matching over 9 bases. This CDR3 is 14 amino acids long. Germline CDR1 is SGHTA and CDR2 is FQGNSA. V dropped 5 bases and J dropped 9; count of bases not matched to a gene: 10. Here the CDR3 reads CASSIGGTGSAQYF. The CDR3, as DNA: TGTGCCAGCAGCATCGGAGGGACAGGGAGTGCCCAGTACTTC.

This clone came up a few times. The chain recombines TRBV27 with TRBJ2-7; no clear D gene. V shed 2 bases and J shed 2 bases, with 10 bases lying between them. Germline V gene data show CDR1 as MNHEY and CDR2 as SMNVEV (reference sequence). This CDR3 is 14 amino acids long. Here the CDR3 reads CASSLLTVPYEQYF. CDR3 nucleotides: TGTGCCAGCAGTTTACTTACGGTTCCCTACGAGCAGTACTTC.

This sequence joins TRBV7-9 and TRBJ2-3; 10 positions agree with TRBD2. Germline values: CDR1 SEHNR, CDR2 FQNEAQ (reference sequence). V shed 5 bases and J 1 base; nucleotides not matched to a gene: 3. The CDR3 runs to 15 residues. The CDR3 is CASSERGGGTDTQYF. CDR3 sequence (DNA): TGTGCCAGCAGCGAGCGGGGGGGAGGCACAGATACGCAGTATTTT.

This clone was seen only a few times. The junction and the germline gene differ at one end; a read error may be behind it. V and J are TRBV5-1 and TRBJ2-5; a weak D match, TRBD1 (6 bases). This CDR3 is 15 amino acids long. Germline loops: CDR1 SGHRS, CDR2 YFSETQ. CDR3 sequence (DNA): TGTGCCAGCAGCTTGGTATGGGCAGGGGAAGAGACCCAGTACTTC. Protein sequence: CASSLVWAGEETQYF.

Only one count was recorded for this clone. The rearrangement joins TRBV28 to TRBJ1-5; 8 bases align to TRBD1. This CDR3 has 15 residues. Trimming took 5 bases from V and 6 from J; bases not matched to a gene: 9. From germline, CDR1 is MDHEN and CDR2 SYDVKM. DNA for the CDR3: TGTGCCAGCAGTAGTACAGGGGGTCAAAGTCAGCCCCAGCATTTT. Its protein product is CASSSTGGQSQPQHF.

The chain links TRBV9 to TRBJ2-5; 10 bases agree with TRBD2. CDR1 is SGDLS and CDR2 is YYNGEE in the germline V gene. V lost 3 bases and J lost 5; bases outside the gene matches: 10. The CDR3 contains 16 residues. The CDR3 loop is CASSAGASGGVETQYF. CDR3 coding DNA: TGTGCCAGCAGCGCGGGGGCAAGCGGGGGGGTGGAGACCCAGTACTTC.